Described below is a single T cell receptor (beta chain) sequence and its context. Its antigen is as yet unknown. Original data processing: Across clinicopathological groups, CDR3 differences served as the basis for building a distant-metastasis classifier for papillary thyroid cancer. From the PCR reads, TCRdb re-called clones with MiXCR. It is TCRdb's table, rather than the study itself, that gives the V and J calls and clone size. Counted here are under 5,500 clones, around 25% occurring once; the ten biggest clones make up approximately 15%. Before thyroid surgery, none of the patients had received any treatment. This record comes from a study of metastatic and nonmetastatic thyroid tumors. Regarding the study as a whole: Benign nodules were reported to have significantly lower TCR beta diversity than malignant thyroid tumors, in blood and tumor.

This CDR3 comprises 13 residues. Germline CDR1 and CDR2: DFQATT and SNEGSKA (reference sequence). V lost 3 bases, J lost 6 bases, and 8 bases stayed unmatched. The V and J genes are TRBV20-1 and TRBJ2-7, with 7 bases aligning to TRBD1. Source material: adjacent normal tissue. The TCR originated in a female donor with papillary thyroid cancer or a benign thyroid nodule (not recorded which). Some clones in this sample may be carry-over from other donors' samples. Here the CDR3 DNA reads TGCAGTGCTAGGTCCGCGACAGGGTTCGAGCAGTACTTC. Translation: CSARSATGFEQYF.